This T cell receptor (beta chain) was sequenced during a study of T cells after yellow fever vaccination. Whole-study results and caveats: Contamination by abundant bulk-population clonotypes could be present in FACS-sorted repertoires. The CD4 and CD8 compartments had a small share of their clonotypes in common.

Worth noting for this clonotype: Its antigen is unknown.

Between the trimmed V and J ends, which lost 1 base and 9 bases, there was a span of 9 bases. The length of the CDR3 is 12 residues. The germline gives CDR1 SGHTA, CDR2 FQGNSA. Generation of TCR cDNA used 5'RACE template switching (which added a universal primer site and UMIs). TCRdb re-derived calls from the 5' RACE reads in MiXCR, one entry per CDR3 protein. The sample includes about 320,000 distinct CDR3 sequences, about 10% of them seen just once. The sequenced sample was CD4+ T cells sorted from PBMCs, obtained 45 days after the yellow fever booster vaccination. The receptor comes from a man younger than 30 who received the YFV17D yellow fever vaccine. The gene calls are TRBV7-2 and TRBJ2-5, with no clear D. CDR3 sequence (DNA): TGTGCCAGCAGCTTAGATATCGGACCCCAGTACTTC. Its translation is CASSLDIGPQYF.